This T cell receptor (beta chain) was documented in a study of T cell responses to AZD1222 COVID-19 vaccine. Study findings and constraints: Repertoires were obtained only post-peak T cell response. Two AZD1222 administrations were followed by greater Spike-specific TCR breadth and depth.

This clone was seen only once. Antigen specificity is unknown. Sequencing was performed with immunoSEQ multiplex PCR; in TCRdb, only in-frame clones are kept and a portion is missing. Among around 100,000 clones listed, 80% to 95% were seen once. The V end lost 6 bases, the J end lost 7 bases, and 12 bases lay between the germline ends. Per germline, CDR1 MDHEN and CDR2 SYDVKM. This CDR3 has 13 residues. The source was peripheral blood, collected on day 0 of AZD1222 vaccination. The J gene is TRBJ1-4, the V gene TRBV28; a weak D match, TRBD1 (6 bases). The sequence was collected from an adult in good health. CDR3 residues: CASRRRGSEKLFF. The CDR3 nucleotides are TGTGCCAGCAGGAGAAGGGGGAGTGAAAAACTGTTTTTT.